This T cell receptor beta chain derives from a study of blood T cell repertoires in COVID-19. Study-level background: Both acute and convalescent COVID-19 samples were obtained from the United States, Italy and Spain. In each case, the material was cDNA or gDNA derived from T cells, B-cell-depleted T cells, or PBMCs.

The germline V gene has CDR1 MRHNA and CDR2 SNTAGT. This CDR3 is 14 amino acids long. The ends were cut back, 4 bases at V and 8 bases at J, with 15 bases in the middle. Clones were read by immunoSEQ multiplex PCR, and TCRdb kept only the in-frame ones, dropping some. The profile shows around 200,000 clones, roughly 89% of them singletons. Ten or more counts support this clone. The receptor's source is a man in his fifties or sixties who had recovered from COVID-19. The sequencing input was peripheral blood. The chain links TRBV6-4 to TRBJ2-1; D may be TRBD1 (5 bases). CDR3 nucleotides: TGTGCCAGCAGTGCCACTGGTGGGGCAGATGAGCAGTTCTTC. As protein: CASSATGGADEQFF.